The source of this T cell receptor beta chain is a study of blood T cells in healthy people across ages. CDR3 length: 13 residues. The V gene's germline CDR1 is PRHDT and CDR2 FYEKMQ (reference sequence). A sample-barcoded 5' primer and a J-beta primer mix were used in a second PCR of roughly 6 to 11 cycles. From each sample, at least 3 million paired-end reads containing CDR3 were obtained. TCRdb re-called the 5' RACE reads through MiXCR, storing one row per CDR3 protein. The sample holds about 650,000 distinct CDR3 sequences, under 65% seen once. Details on this clonotype: The junction differs from germline at one of its ends, possibly a read error.

All donors came from Russia, were Caucasian and healthy, and spanned ages about 6 to 100. Specimen: blood. This clonotype originated in a woman of 80 years or more in good health. The gene calls are TRBV13 and TRBJ2-3; no definite D call. The DNA for the CDR3 is TGTTCCAGCAGCCGTTCTAGGGCAGATACGCAGTATTTT. This gives the protein CSSSRSRADTQYF.